This TCR beta chain appears in the sequencing data of a study of T cell changes during pregnancy in multiple sclerosis. Germline V gene data show CDR1 as SGHAT and CDR2 as FQNNGV. This CDR3 spans 16 amino acids. V lost 3 bases to trimming and J lost 0 bases, with 12 bases between them. Clones were sequenced by immunoSEQ multiplex PCR, and TCRdb holds only the in-frame ones, with some missing. The table lists roughly 36,000 clones, 91% of them singletons. The clonotype was recovered from a female donor with multiple sclerosis, enrolled in a pregnancy study. The chain links TRBV11-2 to TRBJ1-5; maybe TRBD1 (5 bases). Sequenced here: CD8+ T cells from peripheral blood mononuclear cells, sampled in the second trimester of pregnancy. This CDR3 is CASSLGGDDSNQPQHF. CDR3 in DNA: TGTGCCAGCAGCTTGGGAGGGGATGATAGCAATCAGCCCCAGCATTTT.